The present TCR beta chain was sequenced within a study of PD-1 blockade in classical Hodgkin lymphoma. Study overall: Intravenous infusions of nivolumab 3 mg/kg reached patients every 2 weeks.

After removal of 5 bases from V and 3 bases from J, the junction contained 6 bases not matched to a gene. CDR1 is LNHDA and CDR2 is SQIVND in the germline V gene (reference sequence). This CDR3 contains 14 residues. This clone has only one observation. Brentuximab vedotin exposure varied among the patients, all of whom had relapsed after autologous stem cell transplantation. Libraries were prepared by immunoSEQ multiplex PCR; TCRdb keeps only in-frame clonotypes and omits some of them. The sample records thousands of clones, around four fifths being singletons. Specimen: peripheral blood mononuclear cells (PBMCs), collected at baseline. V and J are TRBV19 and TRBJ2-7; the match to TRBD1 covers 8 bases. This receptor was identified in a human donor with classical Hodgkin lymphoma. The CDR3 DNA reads TGTGCCAGTAGTCAAGGGACAGGTTTCTACGAGCAGTACTTC. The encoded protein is CASSQGTGFYEQYF.